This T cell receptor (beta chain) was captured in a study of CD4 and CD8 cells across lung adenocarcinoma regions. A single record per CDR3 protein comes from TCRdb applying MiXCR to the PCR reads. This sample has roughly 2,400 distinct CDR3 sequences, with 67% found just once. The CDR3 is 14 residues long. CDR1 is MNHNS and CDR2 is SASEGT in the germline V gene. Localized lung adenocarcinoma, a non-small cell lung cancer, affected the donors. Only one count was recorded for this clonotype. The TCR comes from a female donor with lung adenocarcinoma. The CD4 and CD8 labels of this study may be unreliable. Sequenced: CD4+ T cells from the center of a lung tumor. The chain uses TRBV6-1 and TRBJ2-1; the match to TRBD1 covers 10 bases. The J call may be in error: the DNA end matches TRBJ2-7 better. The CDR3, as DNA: TGTGCCAGCAGCAGACAGGGGGCGAACTACGAGCAGTACTTC. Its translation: CASSRQGANYEQYF.